What follows are 30 T cell receptor beta chains derived from one specimen sequenced in a study of OX40 agonist ivuxolimab in advanced cancers. TCRdb's table, derived via immunoSEQ multiplex PCR, lists solely in-frame clones and lacks some. The table lists about 78,000 clones, approximately 90% of them singletons, with 2.5% to 3.5% in the top ten. The starting material was CD4+ or CD8+ T cells sorted from blood, obtained in a trial of the OX40 agonist ivuxolimab. These receptors all stem from an adult with an advanced solid tumor such as melanoma, head and neck, liver or kidney cancer.

The V call is TRBV27, the J call TRBJ1-3; D remains ambiguous. Between the trimmed V and J ends, which lost 2 bases and 4 bases, there was a span of 9 bases. Germline assignment: CDR1 MNHEY and CDR2 SMNVEV (reference sequence). This CDR3 spans 14 amino acids. CDR3 in DNA: TGTGCCAGCAGTTTAGAGGCGTCAGGAAACACCATATATTTT. Its protein is CASSLEASGNTIYF.

This chain uses TRBV27 with TRBJ1-6, with TRBD1 identical over 7 bases. The germline V gene has CDR1 MNHEY and CDR2 SMNVEV (reference sequence). The V segment lost 0 bases and the J segment 9 bases; nucleotides outside the gene matches: 5. The CDR3 contains 15 residues. CDR3 loop: CASSLSRTGTSPLHF. Here the CDR3 DNA reads TGTGCCAGCAGTTTATCCCGGACAGGAACTTCACCCCTCCACTTT.

This sequence joins TRBV7-2 and TRBJ2-3, with 7 positions matching TRBD2. The CDR3 has 14 residues. Germline values: CDR1 SGHTA, CDR2 FQGNSA. The junction had 2 bases not matched to a gene; V was cut back by 4 bases and J by 1 base. The CDR3 reads CASSSLAGTDTQYF. DNA of the CDR3: TGTGCCAGCAGCTCGCTAGCGGGCACAGATACGCAGTATTTT. The whole variable domain, remainder taken from reference TRBV7-2 and TRBJ2-3, is GAGVSQSPSNKVTEKGKDVELRCDPISGHTALYWYRQSLGQGLEFLIYFQGNSAPDKSGLPSDRFSAERTGGSVSTLTIQRTQQEDSAVYLCASSSLAGTDTQYFGPGTRLTVL.

The chain recombines TRBV4-1 with TRBJ1-5; maybe TRBD1 (5 bases). Germline lookup yields CDR1 MGHRA and CDR2 YSYEKL. CDR3 length: 18 amino acids. Trimming cost V 0 bases and J 0 bases, with 15 bases left between them. This CDR3 reads CASSQDQGHLGSNQPQHF. In DNA form, the CDR3 reads TGCGCCAGCAGCCAAGATCAGGGCCACTTAGGTAGCAATCAGCCCCAGCATTTT.

About this clone itself: At one end, the junction sequence differs from germline, possibly due to a read error. The chain has TRBV7-7 and TRBJ2-3; no clear D gene. Germline assignment: CDR1 SSHAT and CDR2 FNYEAQ (reference sequence). This CDR3 is built from 13 residues. The CDR3 is CASSPRHTDTQYF. CDR3 DNA sequence: TGTGCTAGCAGCCCCCGTCACACAGATACGCAGTATTTT. Supplemented by reference TRBV7-7 and TRBJ2-3, the full variable domain reads GAGVSQSPRYKVTKRGQDVTLRCDPISSHATLYWYQQALGQGPEFLTYFNYEAQPDKSGLPSDRFSAERPEGSISTLTIQRTEQRDSAMYRCASSPRHTDTQYFGPGTRLTVL.

This clone turned up a few times. The chain uses TRBV30 and TRBJ1-6; maybe TRBD1 (5 bases). Germline CDR1 reads GTSNPN; CDR2 reads SVGIG (reference sequence). V lost 0 bases and J 9 bases, leaving 12 bases between the germline ends. The CDR3 has 14 amino acids. The CDR3 protein is CAWSVAGTASPLHF. The CDR3 coding sequence is TGTGCCTGGAGTGTAGCAGGGACGGCTTCACCCCTCCACTTT.

This chain links TRBV6-1 with TRBJ2-3; possible D gene TRBD1, 5 bases. The CDR3 extends over 14 amino acids. Germline V gives CDR1 MNHNS, CDR2 SASEGT. V was cut by 1 base and J by 5 bases, with 10 bases left in between. CDR3 sequence (DNA): TGTGCCAGCAGTGAAGACAGGATTCTAGATACGCAGTATTTT. Translated, it gives CASSEDRILDTQYF.

As regards this clone: This sample includes further DNA sequences coding for the same CDR3. This chain links TRBV11-1 with TRBJ1-1; D might be TRBD1 (6 bases). The CDR3 has 13 amino acids. Germline V CDR1 and CDR2: SGHAT, FQDESV (reference sequence). V was trimmed by 2 bases and J by 6 bases, leaving 10 bases between them. The CDR3 spells CASSLHGGPEAFF. DNA of the CDR3: TGTGCCAGCAGCTTACATGGGGGGCCTGAAGCTTTCTTT.

The chain is built from TRBV4-1 and TRBJ1-1, with 7 bases aligning to TRBD1. CDR1 is MGHRA, CDR2 YSYEKL, per germline. The CDR3 is 16 amino acids. The junction had 9 bases not matched to a gene; V was cut back by 3 bases and J by 2 bases. CDR3: CASSHGIGTANTEAFF. For the CDR3, the DNA is TGCGCCAGCAGCCACGGGATTGGGACAGCCAACACTGAAGCTTTCTTT.

The V and J genes are TRBV28 and TRBJ1-1; D ambiguous. V lost 7 bases, J lost 1 base, and 10 bases lay in between. Germline CDR1 is MDHEN and CDR2 is SYDVKM. This CDR3 comprises 13 residues. The DNA for the CDR3 is TGTGCCAGCAAGGTCACCGCGAACACTGAAGCTTTCTTT. It yields the protein CASKVTANTEAFF.

CDR3 nucleotide sequence: TGTGCCAGCAGCTTGCGGGCCACGAGAGAAGGACAGTACTTC. This gives the protein CASSLRATREGQYF. The V and J genes are TRBV5-6 and TRBJ2-7, with unresolved D. The V end was cut by 1 base, the J end by 10 bases, with 18 bases between. The CDR3 length is 14 residues. Per the germline V gene, CDR1 is SGHDT and CDR2 is YYEEEE. The full variable domain, completed using reference TRBV5-6 and TRBJ2-7, is DAGVTQSPTHLIKTRGQQVTLRCSPKSGHDTVSWYQQALGQGPQFIFQYYEEEERQRGNFPDRFSGHQFPNYSSELNVNALLLGDSALYLCASSLRATREGQYFGPGTRLTVT.

Here the CDR3 DNA reads TGTGCCAGCGACCCGGGACTCCCCGCCGCAGATACGCAGTATTTT. This codes for CASDPGLPAADTQYF. This chain joins TRBV5-5 and TRBJ2-3; possibly TRBD2 for D (6 bases). The ends were cut back, 7 bases at V and 4 bases at J, with 19 bases in the middle. The CDR3 totals 15 residues. CDR1 SGHKS and CDR2 YYEKEE come from the germline V gene (reference sequence). Full variable domain (outside the CDR3, taken from reference TRBV5-5 and TRBJ2-3): DAGVTQSPTHLIKTRGQQVTLRCSPISGHKSVSWYQQVLGQGPQFIFQYYEKEERGRGNFPDRFSARQFPNYSSELNVNALLLGDSALYLCASDPGLPAADTQYFGPGTRLTVL.

The gene calls are TRBV4-1 and TRBJ2-6, with a tentative D call TRBD2 (5 bases). V was cut by 3 bases and J by 0 bases, with 12 bases left in between. Per the germline V gene, CDR1 is MGHRA and CDR2 is YSYEKL. The CDR3 contains 17 residues. The CDR3 is CASSHSNGGSGANVLTF. The CDR3 DNA reads TGCGCCAGCAGCCATTCAAACGGAGGCTCTGGGGCCAACGTCCTGACTTTC.

This clone was picked up a small number of times. The J gene is TRBJ2-3, the V gene TRBV5-1; the match to TRBD2 covers 8 bases. J gave up 1 base and V 4 bases, and 8 bases lay outside the gene matches. Per germline, CDR1 SGHRS and CDR2 YFSETQ. The CDR3 consists of 16 residues. The CDR3 reads CASSLYSGAGTDTQYF. Here the CDR3 DNA reads TGCGCCAGCAGCCTATATAGCGGGGCGGGCACAGATACGCAGTATTTT.

Notes on this clone: One end of the junction does not line up with germline, which may come from a read error. The chain joins TRBV7-7 to TRBJ2-7, with no clear D. CDR1 and CDR2 from the germline V gene are SSHAT and FNYEAQ (reference sequence). The CDR3 runs 14 residues. CDR3 region: CASTILKKAYEQYF. Here the CDR3 DNA reads TGTGCTAGCACCATCTTAAAGAAGGCCTACGAGCAGTACTTC.

The V gene is TRBV10-3, the J gene TRBJ1-5, with D unresolved. V was clipped by 1 base and J by 2 bases, with 9 bases between them. Per germline, CDR1 ENHRY and CDR2 SYGVKD. The CDR3 is 15 amino acids. The CDR3 sequence is CAISELLGGNQPQHF. DNA for the CDR3: TGTGCCATCAGTGAGTTGTTGGGAGGCAATCAGCCCCAGCATTTT.

This chain joins TRBV5-4 and TRBJ2-3, with D hard to call. Looked up from germline, CDR1 is SGHNT and CDR2 is YYREEE (reference sequence). Trimming removed 4 bases from V and 3 bases from J, with 9 bases in between. CDR3 length: 13 residues. The CDR3 region is CASSLGPTDTQYF. CDR3 bases: TGTGCCAGCAGCCTCGGGCCTACAGATACGCAGTATTTT.

V and J are TRBV5-8 and TRBJ1-5, with TRBD1 matching 7 bases. The germline CDR1 and CDR2 sequences are SGHTS and YDEGEE. Trimming took 4 bases from V and 5 from J; bases not matched to a gene: 6. The CDR3 consists of 14 residues. CDR3 in DNA: TGTGCCAGCAGCCGCGAGGGGGCCTATCAGCCCCAGCATTTT. As protein: CASSREGAYQPQHF.

CDR3 DNA sequence: TGTGCCAGCAGCATGGAGGAGACCCAGTACTTC. It codes for CASSMEETQYF. J is TRBJ2-5 and V is TRBV6-1, with D uncertain. Trimming shortened V by 6 bases and J by 5 bases, and 7 bases separated the two germline ends. CDR1 and CDR2 from the germline V gene are MNHNS and SASEGT. This CDR3 is 11 amino acids long.

The J gene is TRBJ2-1, the V gene TRBV11-2; perhaps TRBD1 as D (6 bases). There are 13 residues in the CDR3. Germline CDR1 is SGHAT and CDR2 is FQNNGV. V lost 5 bases and J 3 bases, leaving 8 bases between the germline ends. The CDR3 DNA reads as TGTGCCAGCAGCCAGGACAGCTACAATGAGCAGTTCTTC. Translated, it gives CASSQDSYNEQFF. The variable domain in full, completed from reference TRBV11-2 and TRBJ2-1, reads EAGVAQSPRYKIIEKRQSVAFWCNPISGHATLYWYQQILGQGPKLLIQFQNNGVVDDSQLPKDRFSAERLKGVDSTLKIQPAKLEDSAVYLCASSQDSYNEQFFGPGTRLTVL.

This sequence joins TRBV5-1 and TRBJ1-4; D ambiguous. The CDR3 sequence is 17 residues long. V was clipped by 0 bases and J by 0 bases, with 12 bases between them. Germline CDR1 and CDR2: SGHRS and YFSETQ. The CDR3 nucleotides read TGCGCCAGCAGCTTGGGGGGAGGGCCAGCAACTAATGAAAAACTGTTTTTT. This encodes CASSLGGGPATNEKLFF.

This rearrangement joins TRBV5-1 to TRBJ2-7; D unresolved. V shed 0 bases and J shed 5 bases, with 15 bases lying between them. Germline loops: CDR1 SGHRS, CDR2 YFSETQ. CDR3 size: 15 residues. The CDR3 sequence is CASSLAVAQTHEQYF. The CDR3 DNA follows: TGCGCCAGCAGCTTGGCCGTGGCCCAGACCCACGAGCAGTACTTC.

The rearrangement joins TRBV28 to TRBJ2-7; D call uncertain. Deletions cut 7 bases from V and 12 bases from J, with 19 bases between. Germline lookup yields CDR1 MDHEN and CDR2 SYDVKM. CDR3 length equals 12 residues. CDR3 sequence: CASTHWVGSVYF. The CDR3 DNA sequence: TGTGCCAGCACCCACTGGGTTGGTAGTGTGTACTTC.

The chain has TRBV28 and TRBJ1-5, with 8 nucleotides matching TRBD1. Germline lookup yields CDR1 MDHEN and CDR2 SYDVKM. The V segment lost 3 bases and the J segment 10 bases; nucleotides outside the gene matches: 8. This CDR3 is built from 14 residues. The CDR3 loop is CASSFRTDREPQHF. CDR3 DNA sequence: TGTGCCAGCAGTTTTAGGACGGACAGGGAACCCCAGCATTTT.

V is TRBV5-1 and J is TRBJ2-3; D not certain. The V gene lost 0 bases and the J gene lost 0 bases, with 11 bases spanning the gap. There are 16 residues in the CDR3. CDR1 and CDR2 (germline): SGHRS, YFSETQ. The DNA for the CDR3 is TGCGCCAGCAGCTTGGGCCCCGGAACTAGCACAGATACGCAGTATTTT. Translation: CASSLGPGTSTDTQYF.

The chain links TRBV18 to TRBJ2-2; D tentatively fits TRBD1 or TRBD2 (5 bases each). V was pared by 2 bases and J by 0 bases, with 10 bases between. CDR1 is KGHSH and CDR2 is LQKENI in the germline V gene. The CDR3 loop spans 16 amino acids. In DNA, the CDR3 is TGTGCCAGCTCACCAGTACGGGACGCGAACACCGGGGAGCTGTTTTTT. It codes for CASSPVRDANTGELFF.

With respect to this clone: Other nucleotide sequences from this sample produce the same CDR3. The chain has TRBV30 and TRBJ1-2, with a possible D match to TRBD1 (6 bases). The CDR3 loop spans 14 amino acids. The germline V and J ends were trimmed by 7 bases and 4 bases, with 19 bases remaining between them. Germline V gene data show CDR1 as GTSNPN and CDR2 as SVGIG (reference sequence). CDR3 nucleotide sequence: TGTGCCTCAAGACAGGTTTCCTTTCTCTATGGCTACACCTTC. As protein: CASRQVSFLYGYTF.

V is TRBV19 and J is TRBJ1-6, with a tentative D call TRBD1 (5 bases). The CDR3 has 13 residues. Germline-derived CDR1 and CDR2 are LNHDA and SQIVND (reference sequence). V shed 8 bases and J shed 2 bases, with 7 bases lying between them. CDR3 residues: CASGGPYNSPLHF. In nucleotides, the CDR3 is TGTGCCAGTGGGGGACCCTATAATTCACCCCTCCACTTT.

This clone was recorded only once. The rearrangement links TRBV6-5 to TRBJ2-3; 7 nucleotides line up with TRBD2. The germline gives CDR1 MNHEY, CDR2 SVGAGI. V shed 0 bases, J shed 5 bases, and the junction held 5 bases outside the gene matches. The length of the CDR3 is 15 residues. The CDR3 here is CASSYSGLAGDTQYF. CDR3 bases: TGTGCCAGCAGTTACTCGGGGTTAGCGGGAGATACGCAGTATTTT.

This chain joins TRBV10-1 and TRBJ2-5; TRBD2 aligns across 9 bases. The V gene end was trimmed by 5 bases and the J gene end by 1 base; junction bases not matched to a gene: 8. The CDR3 sequence is 16 residues long. Germline-derived CDR1 and CDR2 are WNHNN and SYGVQD (reference sequence). The CDR3: CASSPYERGAQETQYF. The CDR3, as DNA: TGCGCCAGCAGTCCTTATGAGCGGGGGGCCCAAGAGACCCAGTACTTC.